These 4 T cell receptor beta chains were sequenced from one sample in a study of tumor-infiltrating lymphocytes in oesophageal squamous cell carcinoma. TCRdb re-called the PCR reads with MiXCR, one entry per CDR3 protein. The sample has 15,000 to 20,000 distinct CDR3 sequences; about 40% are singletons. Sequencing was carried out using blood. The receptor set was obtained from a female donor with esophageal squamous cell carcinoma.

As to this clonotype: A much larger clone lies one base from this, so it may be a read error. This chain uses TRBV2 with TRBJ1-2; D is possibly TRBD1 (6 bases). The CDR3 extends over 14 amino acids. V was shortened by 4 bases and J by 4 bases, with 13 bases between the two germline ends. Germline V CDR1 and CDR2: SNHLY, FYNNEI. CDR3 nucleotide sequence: TGTGCCAGCAGTGTGCCGGGGGCTGGCTATGGCTACACCTTC. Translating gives CASSVPGAGYGYTF.

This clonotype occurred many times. CDR3 in DNA: TGTGCCAGCAGCGGCGAGGGGGCCCGAACCGGGGAGCTGTTTTTT. Its protein is CASSGEGARTGELFF. This rearrangement joins TRBV5-4 to TRBJ2-2, with 7 bases aligning to TRBD1. V lost 4 bases, J lost 5 bases, and 8 bases stayed unmatched. Germline V CDR1 and CDR2: SGHNT, YYREEE (reference sequence). This CDR3 comprises 15 residues.

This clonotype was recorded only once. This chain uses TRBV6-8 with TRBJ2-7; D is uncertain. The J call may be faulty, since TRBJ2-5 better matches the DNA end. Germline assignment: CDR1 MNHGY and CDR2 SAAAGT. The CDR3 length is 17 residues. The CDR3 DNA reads TGTGCCAGCAGTTATCGTCTTTCAGCGCAAAGTAAAGAGACCCAGTACTTC. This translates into CASSYRLSAQSKETQYF.

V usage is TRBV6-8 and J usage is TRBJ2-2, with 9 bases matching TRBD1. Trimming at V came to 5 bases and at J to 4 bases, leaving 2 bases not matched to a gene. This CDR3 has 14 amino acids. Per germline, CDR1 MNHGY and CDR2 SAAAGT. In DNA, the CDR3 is TGTGCCAGCAGTCGGGACAGGGTCACCGGGGAGCTGTTTTTT. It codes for CASSRDRVTGELFF.